This T cell receptor (beta chain) was found in a study of preoperative IRX-2 immunotherapy in early breast cancer. Specified treatment: preoperative locoregional IRX-2 cytokine immunotherapy. Preoperative locoregional IRX-2 cytokine immunotherapy was tested in the phase Ib source study. The repertoire was sequenced with immunoSEQ multiplex PCR; TCRdb's copy has only in-frame clones and lacks some. The sample has 34,000 or so clones; nearly 95% are singletons. Germline-derived CDR1 and CDR2 are MNHEY and SVGAGI. Trimming left V 2 bases short and J 5 bases short, with 7 bases between. The CDR3 is 13 amino acids.

The chain joins TRBV6-5 to TRBJ1-5; D is unclear. The sample here was taken from a patient treated with IRX-2 immunotherapy. The receptor was isolated from a human donor with breast cancer. DNA for the CDR3: TGTGCCAGCAGTTACCGGTTTGATCAGCCCCAGCATTTT. This gives the protein CASSYRFDQPQHF.